This T cell receptor (beta chain) came from a study of blood T cell repertoires in COVID-19. As for the study in general: The analysed material was cDNA or gDNA that came from T cells, B-cell-depleted T cells, or PBMCs.

In the authors' workflow: Estimation of nucleated cell counts was performed using reference gene primer amplification. Profiling relied on immunoSEQ multiplex PCR, and the TCRdb table lists in-frame clones only, not all of them. Clonal size and the V and J genes are those of that table, whereas D and trimming came from the DNA. This table holds 30,000 to 40,000 clones, approximately 85% found once. Looked up from germline, CDR1 is SGHDT and CDR2 is YYEEEE. CDR3 length: 18 amino acids. The V gene lost 4 bases and the J gene lost 7 bases, with 27 bases spanning the gap. This sequence was found in a man between 60 and 70 years old with active or convalescent COVID-19. The sequencing sample was made of peripheral blood. The genes are TRBV5-6 and TRBJ2-4; a weak D match, TRBD1 (6 bases). The CDR3, as DNA: TGTGCCAGCAGCGTACGATCGTCCAGGGGCGCATTTGGGAACATTCAGTACTTC. The encoded protein is CASSVRSSRGAFGNIQYF.